The clone carrying this T cell receptor (beta chain) has just a few counts. The CDR3 is 13 amino acids. CDR1 SGHTA and CDR2 FQGNSA come from the germline V gene. The V gene lost 4 bases and the J gene lost 7 bases, with 10 bases spanning the gap. Libraries were prepared by immunoSEQ multiplex PCR; TCRdb keeps only in-frame clonotypes and omits some of them. The table shows about 200,000 clones, with 70% to 90% occurring only once. These data come from a study of blood T cell repertoires in COVID-19. This TCR came from an elderly woman with acute or convalescent COVID-19. The chain recombines TRBV7-2 with TRBJ2-2, with D possibly TRBD1 on 5 matching bases. Sequenced sample: peripheral blood. The CDR3 here is CASSSGIIGELFF. CDR3 DNA sequence: TGTGCCAGCAGCTCAGGGATCATCGGGGAGCTGTTTTTT.